The T cell receptor beta chain described here comes from a study of T cell clusters in autoimmune cytopenias. The study's findings and limits: Functional roles of the in silico T cell clusters still await experimental validation. Physiological T cell clusters of healthy donors were apparently absent in primary autoimmune cytopenia patients. A dominant lymphoma-associated repertoire apparently masked the cluster-lack signature in secondary cytopenia versus chronic lymphocytic leukemia.

TRB was amplified from roughly 250 ng of peripheral blood genomic DNA per sample. In regard to this clonotype: Its antigen is unidentified.

TRB was amplified by touch-down multiplex PCR, primer pools A and B combined. TCRdb derives one entry per CDR3 protein from the multiplex PCR reads, leaving out DNA. Listed are thousands of distinct CDR3 sequences; roughly 21% falls within the top ten. Looked up from germline, CDR1 is MNHEY and CDR2 is SVGEGT. CDR3 size: 14 residues. This TCR came from a human donor with an autoimmune cytopenia or autoimmune hepatitis (not recorded which). The V call is TRBV6-2 or TRBV6-3, the J call TRBJ2-5; TCRdb calls TRBD1, which cannot be checked without DNA. Sequencing was carried out using peripheral blood. The CDR3 loop reads CASMPGGGNQPQYF.